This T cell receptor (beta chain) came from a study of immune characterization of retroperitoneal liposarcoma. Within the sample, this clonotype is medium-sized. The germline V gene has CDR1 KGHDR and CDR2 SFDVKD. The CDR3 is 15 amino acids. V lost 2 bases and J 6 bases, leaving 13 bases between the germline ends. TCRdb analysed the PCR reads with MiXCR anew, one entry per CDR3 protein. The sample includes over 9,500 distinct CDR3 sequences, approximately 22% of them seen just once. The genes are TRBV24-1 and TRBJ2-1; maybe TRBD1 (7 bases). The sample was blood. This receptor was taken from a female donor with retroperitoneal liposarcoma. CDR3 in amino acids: CATSDYRQGGNEQFF. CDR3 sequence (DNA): TGTGCCACCAGTGATTATCGACAGGGAGGCAATGAGCAGTTCTTC.